Shown below are 9 T cell receptor beta chains from a single sample sequenced in a study of T cells expressing NK-cell markers. TCRdb re-analyzed the 5' RACE reads; it lists each CDR3 protein once, without DNA. This sample's table reports some 280,000 distinct CDR3 sequences. Material: blood T cells: a sorted CD56 or NKG2C T cell subset, CD4+ or CD8+ T cells, or bulk PBMC T cells (not recorded which). These TCRs come from a man in his late teens or twenties in good health.

The rearrangement joins TRBV5-1 to TRBJ1-3. This CDR3 has 16 residues. Germline-derived CDR1 and CDR2 are SGHRS and YFSETQ. CDR3 loop: CASSIAEGASGNTIYF.

CDR3 amino acids: CASSAPRGNQPQHF. The chain couples TRBV2 to TRBJ1-5; lacking DNA, the TRBD1 call made by TCRdb goes unchecked. CDR3 length: 14 residues. Germline CDR1 SNHLY, CDR2 FYNNEI.

This sequence joins TRBV29-1 and TRBJ2-1; TCRdb returns TRBD2, unconfirmable since there is no DNA. Germline V lookup: CDR1 SQVTM, CDR2 ANQGSEA. This CDR3 comprises 21 residues. This CDR3 is CSGTSVGSGLAGGVRGNEQFF.

This chain connects TRBV29-1 to TRBJ2-7; TCRdb lists TRBD2, though no DNA is available to test this call. CDR1 is SQVTM and CDR2 is ANQGSEA in the germline V gene. This CDR3 is built from 15 residues. Here the CDR3 reads CSVSLGLDSSYEQYF.

This sequence joins TRBV24-1 and TRBJ1-4; TCRdb names TRBD1, which stays unverified in the absence of DNA. The germline V gene has CDR1 KGHDR and CDR2 SFDVKD. This CDR3 region has 13 residues. The CDR3 spells CATSSGSREKLFF.

This chain uses TRBV7-2 with TRBJ2-2; absent DNA, TCRdb's TRBD1 call cannot be checked. Germline V gives CDR1 SGHTA, CDR2 FQGNSA. The CDR3 runs 14 residues. CDR3 amino acids: CASTGSFRVGELFF.

The V and J genes are TRBV29-1 and TRBJ2-3; TCRdb's assignment of TRBD1 cannot be checked, as there is no DNA. Germline assignment: CDR1 SQVTM and CDR2 ANQGSEA. CDR3 size: 16 residues. The CDR3 loop is CSVARTSGGAGDTQYF.

This chain joins TRBV3-2 and TRBJ2-3; TCRdb names TRBD2, which stays unverified in the absence of DNA. TRBV3-2 is noted as a pseudogene. The CDR3 is 19 amino acids. The CDR3 reads CASSPTGLAGGPSTDTQYF.

V gene TRBV6-5 combines with J gene TRBJ2-7; as DNA is missing, the TRBD1 call by TCRdb cannot be tested. Germline CDR1 reads MNHEY; CDR2 reads SVGAGI. The CDR3 is 15 residues long. The CDR3 is CASIPPGRGRHEQYF.